These 10 T cell receptor beta chains share one sample of origin, sequenced in a study of glioma-infiltrating T cells. The iRepertoire nested amplicon-rescue multiplex PCR amplified TCR alpha and beta CDR3s from RNA. Using its own MiXCR run on the multiplex PCR reads, TCRdb lists one record per CDR3 protein. The repertoire holds 150,000 or so distinct CDR3 sequences, with around 42% as singletons. Material for sequencing was glioma tissue, nonneoplastic brain tissue, or PBMCs (not recorded which). The receptors derive from a human donor with low-grade glioma or glioblastoma, undergoing nonglioma brain surgery, or in good health (not recorded which).

As regards this clonotype: The junction departs from the called germline gene at one end, perhaps through a read error. The chain is built from TRBV11-2 and TRBJ2-7; tentative D call: TRBD1 (6 bases). The J call is in doubt because the DNA end fits TRBJ2-1 better. CDR3 length: 15 residues. Germline V gene sequence: CDR1 SGHAT, CDR2 FQNNGV. This chain's CDR3 is CASSSQQGSFNEQFF. CDR3 bases: TGTGCCAGCAGCTCCCAGCAGGGGTCCTTCAATGAGCAGTTCTTC.

V gene TRBV7-9 combines with J gene TRBJ2-2, with 10 bases identical to TRBD2. The V segment lost 1 base and the J segment 10 bases; nucleotides outside the gene matches: 3. The germline CDR1 and CDR2 sequences are SEHNR and FQNEAQ (reference sequence). The CDR3 has 14 amino acids. CDR3 residues: CASSLGLAGEELFF. The CDR3 DNA is TGTGCCAGCAGCTTAGGCCTAGCGGGAGAGGAGCTGTTTTTT.

The V and J genes are TRBV12-3 or TRBV12-4 and TRBJ2-5; TRBD2 agrees at 15 bases. The trim removed 6 bases at V and 4 bases at J, leaving 12 bases unmatched. This CDR3 comprises 18 residues. The chain's CDR3 is CASSRQGTSGRMGETQYF. CDR3 bases: TGTGCCAGCAGCAGACAGGGGACTAGCGGGAGGATGGGAGAGACCCAGTACTTC.

This clonotype has a handful of counts. This sequence joins TRBV20-1 and TRBJ1-5; D remains ambiguous. This CDR3 contains 14 residues. V was pared by 3 bases and J by 5 bases, with 14 bases between. The V gene's germline CDR1 is DFQATT and CDR2 SNEGSKA (reference sequence). DNA for the CDR3: TGCAGTGCTAGTTGGTCCCGGGAAGATCAGCCCCAGCATTTT. This gives the protein CSASWSREDQPQHF.

This clonotype was seen at least ten times. This chain connects TRBV20-1 to TRBJ2-5; TRBD1 aligns across 11 bases. CDR1 is DFQATT, CDR2 SNEGSKA, per germline (reference sequence). Trimming removed 3 bases from V and 4 bases from J; junction bases left unmatched: 10. CDR3 length: 16 amino acids. The CDR3 here is CSASRDRGRAVETQYF. CDR3 DNA sequence: TGCAGTGCTAGCCGGGACAGGGGGAGAGCAGTAGAGACCCAGTACTTC.

The rearrangement joins TRBV5-1 to TRBJ2-5; D gene ambiguous. This CDR3 comprises 15 residues. The ends were cut back, 0 bases at V and 5 bases at J, with 14 bases in the middle. Germline CDR1 is SGHRS and CDR2 is YFSETQ. The CDR3: CASSLGVDRYETQYF. The CDR3 region has the DNA TGCGCCAGCAGCTTGGGGGTCGACCGGTATGAGACCCAGTACTTC.

The chain recombines TRBV7-2 with TRBJ1-1; D not certain. Trimming left V 2 bases short and J 8 bases short, with 21 bases between. This CDR3 is 16 amino acids long. Germline V gene sequence: CDR1 SGHTA, CDR2 FQGNSA. The CDR3 spells CASSLPAATPRGEAFF. CDR3 DNA sequence: TGTGCCAGCAGCTTACCCGCCGCGACACCCCGAGGGGAAGCTTTCTTT.

To note about this clonotype: A much larger clonotype is one base distant, so this may be a read error. The V and J genes are TRBV27 and TRBJ2-5; D unresolved. CDR1 and CDR2 from the germline V gene are MNHEY and SMNVEV (reference sequence). The CDR3 contains 11 residues. The CDR3 loop reads CASSLQGTQYF. The CDR3 DNA follows: TGTGCCAGCAGTCTTCAAGGGACCCAGTACTTC.

The rearrangement joins TRBV6-1 to TRBJ1-1, with no clear D. V lost 5 bases and J 0 bases, leaving 13 bases between the germline ends. Germline V gene lookup returns CDR1 MNHNS and CDR2 SASEGT. This CDR3 region has 15 residues. The CDR3 protein is CASSYGLFMNTEAFF. Here the CDR3 DNA reads TGTGCCAGCAGTTATGGACTTTTTATGAACACTGAAGCTTTCTTT.

This clonotype turned up a few times. The chain uses TRBV6-2 or TRBV6-3 and TRBJ1-1; D remains unclear. In germline, CDR1 is MNHEY, CDR2 SVGEGT. Trimming shortened V by 4 bases and J by 4 bases, and 13 bases separated the two germline ends. The CDR3 length is 14 residues. CDR3 nucleotides: TGTGCCAGCAGTTCGCCGGGTTTGCGCACTGAAGCTTTCTTT. The encoded protein is CASSSPGLRTEAFF.